The text below deals with one T cell receptor (beta chain). The germline V gene encodes CDR1 LNHDA and CDR2 SQIVND (reference sequence). The J segment lost 0 bases and the V segment lost 5 bases, leaving 7 bases of the junction unmatched. This CDR3 region has 16 residues. This specimen belongs to a study of blood T cell repertoires in COVID-19. Study in general: The United States, Italy and Spain supplied acute and convalescent COVID-19 samples.

Sequenced by immunoSEQ multiplex PCR; TCRdb stores in-frame clones only, minus some. The sample has about 370,000 clones; roughly 90% are singletons. Sequencing was carried out using peripheral blood. The chain is built from TRBV19 and TRBJ2-1; 7 bases are a match to TRBD1. The source of this sequence is a young woman with COVID-19, enrolled during active disease. This chain's CDR3 is CASSRQGSSSYNEQFF. The DNA for the CDR3 is TGTGCCAGTAGTCGACAGGGATCTAGCTCCTACAATGAGCAGTTCTTC.